A single sample is the source of the 10 T cell receptor beta chains below, sequenced in a study of patients and donors after allogeneic stem cell transplantation. TCRdb reprocessed the RT-PCR reads with MiXCR, giving one entry per CDR3 protein. The data contain roughly 960,000 distinct CDR3 sequences, over 15% of them singletons. The material sequenced was blood, either unsorted or a sorted T cell fraction (not recorded which). The receptors derive from a human donor who was either an allogeneic HSCT recipient or a stem cell or donor lymphocyte infusion donor (not recorded which). It is not recorded whose cells these are; they may come from a transplant donor.

This clonotype was found a few times. The genes are TRBV29-1 and TRBJ2-6, with D hard to call. V lost 6 bases and J lost 1, with 10 bases in between. CDR3 size: 14 residues. The germline V gene encodes CDR1 SQVTM and CDR2 ANQGSEA. Written as DNA, the CDR3 is TGCAGCGTCCTGACACAATCTGGGGCCAACGTCCTGACTTTC. Translating gives CSVLTQSGANVLTF.

The chain has TRBV28 and TRBJ2-7; D gene uncertain. From germline, CDR1 is MDHEN and CDR2 SYDVKM. This CDR3 has 15 residues. Trimming removed 3 bases from V and 3 bases from J, with 15 bases in between. CDR3 protein: CASSFPERARYEQYF. The CDR3 DNA follows: TGTGCCAGCAGTTTCCCAGAGAGAGCTCGCTACGAGCAGTACTTC.

This rearrangement joins TRBV15 to TRBJ2-3; tentatively, D is TRBD1 (6 bases). Between the trimmed V and J ends, which lost 0 bases and 2 bases, there was a span of 12 bases. Germline V gene sequence: CDR1 LNHNV, CDR2 YYDKDF (reference sequence). CDR3 length: 16 residues. The DNA for the CDR3 is TGTGCCACCAGCAGAGACGCAGGGGCCCCCACAGATACGCAGTATTTT. Encoded protein: CATSRDAGAPTDTQYF. The full variable domain, its missing parts supplied by reference TRBV15 and TRBJ2-3, is DAMVIQNPRYQVTQFGKPVTLSCSQTLNHNVMYWYQQKSSQAPKLLFHYYDKDFNNEADTPDNFQSRRPNTSFCFLDIRSPGLGDTAMYLCATSRDAGAPTDTQYFGPGTRLTVL.

This chain connects TRBV3-1 to TRBJ1-1; D gene unclear. Trimming left V 2 bases short and J 8 bases short, with 15 bases between. Germline V gene sequence: CDR1 LGHDT, CDR2 YNNKEL (reference sequence). This CDR3 region has 14 residues. This CDR3 is CASSQYLSGVEAFF. Written as DNA, the CDR3 is TGTGCCAGCAGCCAATACCTGAGTGGAGTGGAAGCTTTCTTT. The variable domain in full, completed from reference TRBV3-1 and TRBJ1-1, reads DTAVSQTPKYLVTQMGNDKSIKCEQNLGHDTMYWYKQDSKKFLKIMFSYNNKELIINETVPNRFSPKSPDKAHLNLHINSLELGDSAVYFCASSQYLSGVEAFFGQGTRLTVV.

The chain employs TRBV12-3 or TRBV12-4 and TRBJ1-1; D call uncertain. V dropped 2 bases and J dropped 3 bases, with 13 bases sitting between them. There are 15 residues in the CDR3. CDR3 DNA sequence: TGTGCCAGCAGTTTACTCCCGTTGGGGTACACTGAAGCTTTCTTT. Translation: CASSLLPLGYTEAFF.

The V and J genes are TRBV14 and TRBJ1-6; D call uncertain. Trimming left V 0 bases short and J 3 bases short, with 9 bases between. The CDR3 totals 16 residues. The germline gives CDR1 SGHDN, CDR2 FVKESK. The CDR3 protein is CASSQDHSFYNSPLHF. The CDR3 coding sequence is TGTGCCAGCAGCCAAGATCACAGCTTCTATAATTCACCCCTCCACTTT.

V gene TRBV20-1 combines with J gene TRBJ2-1, with D possibly being TRBD1 or TRBD2 (6 bases each). The germline V gene has CDR1 DFQATT and CDR2 SNEGSKA (reference sequence). This CDR3 region has 17 residues. The V gene lost 4 bases and the J gene lost 3 bases, with 22 bases spanning the gap. The CDR3 reads CSATSVPGEGGYNEQFF. The CDR3 nucleotides are TGCAGTGCTACGTCTGTCCCGGGAGAGGGGGGCTACAATGAGCAGTTCTTC.

A few counts support this clonotype. V usage is TRBV7-8 and J usage is TRBJ2-1; TRBD2 aligns across 7 bases. CDR1 SGHVS and CDR2 FQNEAQ come from the germline V gene. The CDR3 is made up of 15 amino acids. V lost 5 bases, J lost 3 bases, and 7 bases stayed unmatched. CDR3 DNA sequence: TGTGCCAGCAGCATCCTCGCGGGAGTCTACAATGAGCAGTTCTTC. Its translation is CASSILAGVYNEQFF.

V gene TRBV5-1 combines with J gene TRBJ1-1; 8 bases match TRBD1. With V trimmed by 0 bases and J by 1 base, 5 bases remained unmatched. Germline V gene data show CDR1 as SGHRS and CDR2 as YFSETQ. The CDR3 length is 16 residues. The CDR3 sequence: CASSLGTGSPNTEAFF. The CDR3 DNA is TGCGCCAGCAGCTTGGGGACAGGGTCTCCGAACACTGAAGCTTTCTTT.

This clonotype occurred a few times. This chain links TRBV20-1 with TRBJ2-7; TRBD2 matches at 7 bases. Losses at the gene ends were 4 bases for V and 7 bases for J; bases not matched to a gene: 10. The CDR3 covers 13 residues. Germline CDR1 is DFQATT and CDR2 is SNEGSKA (reference sequence). The CDR3 sequence: CSATPGTKREQYF. In DNA form, the CDR3 reads TGCAGTGCTACTCCCGGGACTAAGAGGGAGCAGTACTTC.